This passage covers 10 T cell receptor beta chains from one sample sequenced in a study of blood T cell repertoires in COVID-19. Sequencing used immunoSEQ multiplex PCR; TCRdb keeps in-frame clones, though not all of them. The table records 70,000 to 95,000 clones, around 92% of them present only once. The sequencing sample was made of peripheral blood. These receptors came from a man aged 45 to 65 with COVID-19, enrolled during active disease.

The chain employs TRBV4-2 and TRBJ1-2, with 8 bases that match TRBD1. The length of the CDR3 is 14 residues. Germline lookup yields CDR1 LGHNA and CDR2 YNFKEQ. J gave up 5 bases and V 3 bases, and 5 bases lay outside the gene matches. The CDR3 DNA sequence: TGTGCCAGCAGCCAGGGACAGGAGGGGTATGGCTACACCTTC. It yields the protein CASSQGQEGYGYTF.

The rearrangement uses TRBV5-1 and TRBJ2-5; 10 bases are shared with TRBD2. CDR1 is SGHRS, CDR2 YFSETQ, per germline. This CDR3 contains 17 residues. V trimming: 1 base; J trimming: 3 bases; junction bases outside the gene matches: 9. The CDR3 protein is CASSLSAITSGEETQYF. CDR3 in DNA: TGCGCCAGCAGCTTGTCGGCCATCACTAGCGGGGAAGAGACCCAGTACTTC. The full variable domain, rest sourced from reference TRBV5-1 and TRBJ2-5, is KAGVTQTPRYLIKTRGQQVTLSCSPISGHRSVSWYQQTPGQGLQFLFEYFSETQRNKGNFPGRFSGRQFSNSRSEMNVSTLELGDSALYLCASSLSAITSGEETQYFGPGTRLLVL.

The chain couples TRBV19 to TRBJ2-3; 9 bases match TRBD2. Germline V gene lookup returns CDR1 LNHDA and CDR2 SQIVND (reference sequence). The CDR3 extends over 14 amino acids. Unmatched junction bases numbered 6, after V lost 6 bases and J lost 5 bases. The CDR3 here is CASRQRGVGDTQYF. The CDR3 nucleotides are TGTGCCAGTAGGCAGCGGGGGGTAGGAGATACGCAGTATTTT.

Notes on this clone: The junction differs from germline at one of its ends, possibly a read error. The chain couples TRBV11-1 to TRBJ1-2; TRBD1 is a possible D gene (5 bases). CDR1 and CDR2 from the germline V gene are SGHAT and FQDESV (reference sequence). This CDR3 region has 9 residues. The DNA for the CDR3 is TGTGCCAGCAGCTCTCACAGGTCATTC. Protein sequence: CASSSHRSF.

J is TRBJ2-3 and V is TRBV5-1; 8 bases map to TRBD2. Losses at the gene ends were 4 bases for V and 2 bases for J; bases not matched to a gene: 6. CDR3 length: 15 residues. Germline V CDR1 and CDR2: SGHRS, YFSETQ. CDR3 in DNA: TGCGCCAGCAGCGCCCAGACTAGCGCCACAGATACGCAGTATTTT. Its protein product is CASSAQTSATDTQYF.

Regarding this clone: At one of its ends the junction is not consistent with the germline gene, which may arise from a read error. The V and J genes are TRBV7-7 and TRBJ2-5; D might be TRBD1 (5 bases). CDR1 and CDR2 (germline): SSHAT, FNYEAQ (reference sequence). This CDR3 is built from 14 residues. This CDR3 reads CASSKGRAYETQYF. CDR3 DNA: TGTGCTAGCAGCAAGGGCAGGGCTTACGAGACCCAGTACTTC.

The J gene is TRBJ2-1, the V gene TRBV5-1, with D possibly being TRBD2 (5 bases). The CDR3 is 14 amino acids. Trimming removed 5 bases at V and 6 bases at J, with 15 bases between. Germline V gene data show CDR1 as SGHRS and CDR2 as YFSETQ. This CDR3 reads CASREIATSNEQFF. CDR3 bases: TGCGCCAGCAGGGAGATAGCGACGAGCAATGAGCAGTTCTTC.

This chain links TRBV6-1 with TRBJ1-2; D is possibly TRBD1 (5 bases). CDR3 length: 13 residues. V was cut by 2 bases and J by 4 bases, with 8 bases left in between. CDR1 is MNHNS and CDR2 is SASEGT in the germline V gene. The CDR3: CASSESGGYGYTF. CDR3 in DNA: TGTGCCAGCAGTGAATCGGGGGGCTATGGCTACACCTTC.

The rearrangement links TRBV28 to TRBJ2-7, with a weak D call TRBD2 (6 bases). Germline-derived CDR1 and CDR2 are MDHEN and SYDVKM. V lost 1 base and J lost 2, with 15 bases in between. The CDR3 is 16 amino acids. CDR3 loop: CASSLSPAGRTYEQYF. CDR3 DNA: TGTGCCAGCAGTTTATCCCCGGCGGGGCGAACCTACGAGCAGTACTTC.

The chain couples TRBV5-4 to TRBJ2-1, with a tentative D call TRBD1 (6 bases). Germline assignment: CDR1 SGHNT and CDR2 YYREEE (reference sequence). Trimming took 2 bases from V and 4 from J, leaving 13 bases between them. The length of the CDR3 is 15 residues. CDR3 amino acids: CASSFRGREYNEQFF. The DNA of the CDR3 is TGTGCCAGCAGCTTCAGGGGAAGGGAATACAATGAGCAGTTCTTC.